Shown below are 4 T cell receptor beta chains from a single sample sequenced in a study of CD8+ T cells in alopecia areata. The treatment denotes: oral pan-JAK inhibitor, 5-10 mg twice daily. Reverse transcription of extracted RNA yielded cDNA, which provided the sequencing template. The data were produced by immunoSEQ multiplex PCR, yet TCRdb's version contains in-frame clones alone and is incomplete. The sample includes about 140,000 clones, 80% to 90% of them seen just once. The sample in question was CD8+ T cells sorted from blood, obtained at week 4, from a patient treated with tofacitinib. These receptor sequences come from a human donor with alopecia areata.

This clone was picked up one time. The genes are TRBV13 and TRBJ2-1; 14 bases line up with TRBD2. After removal of 5 bases from V and 11 bases from J, the junction contained 5 bases not matched to a gene. Germline lookup yields CDR1 PRHDT and CDR2 FYEKMQ (reference sequence). This CDR3 spans 14 amino acids. CDR3 nucleotides: TGTGCCAGCAGCGCCTGGACTAGCGGGGGGCAGCAGTTCTTC. This gives the protein CASSAWTSGGQQFF.

This clone was observed a single time. The gene calls are TRBV25-1 and TRBJ2-7, with D perhaps TRBD2 (5 bases). The CDR3 loop spans 14 amino acids. Trimming removed 1 base from V and 1 base from J, with 8 bases in between. Per the germline V gene, CDR1 is MGHDK and CDR2 is SYGVNS. CDR3 bases: TGTGCCAGCAGTGAATTTGGAGGATCCTACGAGCAGTACTTC. Translating it yields CASSEFGGSYEQYF.

There are a few counts of this clone. The V gene is TRBV11-2, the J gene TRBJ2-7, with D possibly being TRBD2 (6 bases). The germline CDR1 and CDR2 sequences are SGHAT and FQNNGV. Trimming stripped 5 bases from V and 3 bases from J, with 17 bases between. This CDR3 spans 15 amino acids. The CDR3 bases are TGTGCCAGCAGCGACGCACCTAGCGAAATCTACGAGCAGTACTTC. Translation: CASSDAPSEIYEQYF. The full variable domain, rest sourced from reference TRBV11-2 and TRBJ2-7, is EAGVAQSPRYKIIEKRQSVAFWCNPISGHATLYWYQQILGQGPKLLIQFQNNGVVDDSQLPKDRFSAERLKGVDSTLKIQPAKLEDSAVYLCASSDAPSEIYEQYFGPGTRLTVT.

The chain couples TRBV12-5 to TRBJ2-7; D is unclear. CDR1 is LGHNT, CDR2 FRNRAP, per germline. With 5 bases removed from V and 0 bases from J, the gap between germline ends came to 2 bases. The CDR3 is made up of 11 amino acids. The CDR3 coding sequence is TGTGCTAGTGGTAGCTCCTACGAGCAGTACTTC. Translation: CASGSSYEQYF.